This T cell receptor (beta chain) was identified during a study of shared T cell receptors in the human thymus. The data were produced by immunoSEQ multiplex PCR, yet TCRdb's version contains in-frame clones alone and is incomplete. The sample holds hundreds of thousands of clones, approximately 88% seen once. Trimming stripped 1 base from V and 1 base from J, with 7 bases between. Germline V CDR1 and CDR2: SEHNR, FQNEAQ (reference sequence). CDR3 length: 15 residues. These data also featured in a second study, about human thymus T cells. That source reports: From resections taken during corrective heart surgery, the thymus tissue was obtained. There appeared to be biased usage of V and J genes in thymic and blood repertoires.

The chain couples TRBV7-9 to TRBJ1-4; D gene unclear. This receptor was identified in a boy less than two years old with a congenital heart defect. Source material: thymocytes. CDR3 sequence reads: CASSLGRRTNEKLFF. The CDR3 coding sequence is TGTGCCAGCAGCTTAGGGAGGAGAACTAATGAAAAACTGTTTTTT.